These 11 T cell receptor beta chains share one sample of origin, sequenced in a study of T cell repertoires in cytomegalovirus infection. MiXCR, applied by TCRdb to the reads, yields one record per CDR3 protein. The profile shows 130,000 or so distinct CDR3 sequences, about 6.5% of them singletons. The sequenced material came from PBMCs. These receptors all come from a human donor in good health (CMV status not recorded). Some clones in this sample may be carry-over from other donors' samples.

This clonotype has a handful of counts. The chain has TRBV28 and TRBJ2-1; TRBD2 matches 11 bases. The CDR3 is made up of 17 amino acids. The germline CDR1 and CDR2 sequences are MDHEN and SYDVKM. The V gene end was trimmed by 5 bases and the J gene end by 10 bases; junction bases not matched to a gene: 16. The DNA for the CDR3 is TGTGCCAGCAGTCCCTCCGGGGTAGCGGGGGGGCCTGAAGAGCAGTTCTTC. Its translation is CASSPSGVAGGPEEQFF.

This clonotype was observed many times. The CDR3 region is CASSSGLGREQYF. The CDR3 DNA sequence: TGTGCCAGCAGCTCCGGACTGGGAAGAGAGCAGTACTTC. The chain combines TRBV7-3 with TRBJ2-7; tentative D call: TRBD2 (5 bases). V lost 4 bases and J 7 bases, leaving 14 bases between the germline ends. This CDR3 is built from 13 residues. CDR1 SGHTA and CDR2 FQGTGA come from the germline V gene. The full variable domain, in which reference TRBV7-3 and TRBJ2-7 provide the parts outside the CDR3, is GAGVSQTPSNKVTEKGKYVELRCDPISGHTALYWYRQSLGQGPEFLIYFQGTGAADDSGLPNDRFFAVRPEGSVSTLKIQRTERGDSAVYLCASSSGLGREQYFGPGTRLTVT.

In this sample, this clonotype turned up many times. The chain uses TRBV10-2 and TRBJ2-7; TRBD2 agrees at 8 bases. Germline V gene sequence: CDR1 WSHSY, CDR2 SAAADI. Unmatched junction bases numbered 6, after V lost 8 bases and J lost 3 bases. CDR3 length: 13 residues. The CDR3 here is CASCAGTSYEQYF. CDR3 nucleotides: TGCGCCAGCTGCGCCGGGACTAGCTACGAGCAGTACTTC.

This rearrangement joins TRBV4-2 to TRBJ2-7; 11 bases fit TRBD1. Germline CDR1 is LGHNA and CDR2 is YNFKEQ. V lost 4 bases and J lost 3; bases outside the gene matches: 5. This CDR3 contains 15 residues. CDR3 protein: CASSPRGTGGYEQYF. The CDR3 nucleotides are TGTGCCAGCAGCCCCCGAGGGACAGGGGGCTACGAGCAGTACTTC.

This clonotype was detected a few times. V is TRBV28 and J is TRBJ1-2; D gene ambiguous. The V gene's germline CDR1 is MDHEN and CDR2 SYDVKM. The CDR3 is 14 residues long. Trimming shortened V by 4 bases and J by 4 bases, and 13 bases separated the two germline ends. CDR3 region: CASSSGRKVYGYTF. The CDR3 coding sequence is TGTGCCAGCAGTTCGGGCCGTAAAGTCTATGGCTACACCTTC.

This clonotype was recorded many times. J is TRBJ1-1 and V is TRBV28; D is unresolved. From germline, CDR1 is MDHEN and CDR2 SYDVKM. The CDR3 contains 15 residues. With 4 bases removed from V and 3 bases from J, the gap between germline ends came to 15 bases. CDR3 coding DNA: TGTGCCAGCAGTTCCCCCGACGGAAAATACACTGAAGCTTTCTTT. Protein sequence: CASSSPDGKYTEAFF.

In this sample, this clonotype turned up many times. This chain's CDR3 is CASSPSLAGGYTF. CDR3 sequence (DNA): TGTGCCAGCAGCCCCTCCTTAGCGGGCGGCTACACCTTC. The V gene is TRBV12-3 or TRBV12-4, the J gene TRBJ1-2; D remains unclear. Trimming shortened V by 6 bases and J by 8 bases, and 16 bases separated the two germline ends. The CDR3 extends over 13 amino acids.

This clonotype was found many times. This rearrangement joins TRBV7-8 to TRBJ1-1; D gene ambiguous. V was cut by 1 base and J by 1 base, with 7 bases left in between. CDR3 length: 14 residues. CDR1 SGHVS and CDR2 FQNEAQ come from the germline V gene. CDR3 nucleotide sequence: TGTGCCAGCAGCTTAGGTTTTGCGAACACTGAAGCTTTCTTT. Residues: CASSLGFANTEAFF. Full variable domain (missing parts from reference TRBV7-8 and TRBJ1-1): GAGVSQSPRYKVAKRGQDVALRCDPISGHVSLFWYQQALGQGPEFLTYFQNEAQLDKSGLPSDRFFAERPEGSVSTLKIQRTQQEDSAVYLCASSLGFANTEAFFGQGTRLTVV.

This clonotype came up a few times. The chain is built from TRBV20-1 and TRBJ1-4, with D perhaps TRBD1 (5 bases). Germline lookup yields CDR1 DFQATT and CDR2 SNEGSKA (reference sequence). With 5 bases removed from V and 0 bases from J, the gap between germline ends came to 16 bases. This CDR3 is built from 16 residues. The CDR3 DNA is TGCAGTGCTGTCCTCGACAGAGTTTCAACTAATGAAAAACTGTTTTTT. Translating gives CSAVLDRVSTNEKLFF.

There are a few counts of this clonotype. The CDR3 region has the DNA TGTGCCAGCAGTCCCGGACTAGCGTCTTCCTACAATGAGCAGTTCTTC. Encoded protein: CASSPGLASSYNEQFF. The gene calls are TRBV12-3 or TRBV12-4 and TRBJ2-1, with 9 bases that match TRBD2. V lost 5 bases and J lost 1; bases outside the gene matches: 6. The CDR3 covers 16 residues.

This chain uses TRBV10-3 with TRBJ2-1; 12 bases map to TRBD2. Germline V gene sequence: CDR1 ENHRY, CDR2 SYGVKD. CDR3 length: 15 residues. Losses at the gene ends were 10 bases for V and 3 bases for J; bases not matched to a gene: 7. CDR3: CATRLAGENYNEQFF. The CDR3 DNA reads TGTGCCACCCGACTAGCGGGGGAAAACTACAATGAGCAGTTCTTC.